Listed here are 5 T cell receptor beta chains from one sample, sequenced in a study of T-cell reconstitution after alpha-beta-depleted transplantation in children. Unique molecular identifiers featured in how the TCRbeta library was prepared. TCRdb re-derived calls from the PCR reads in MiXCR, one entry per CDR3 protein. The repertoire holds 500,000 or so distinct CDR3 sequences, with about 31% as singletons. The specimen was PBMCs from the stem cell graft donor, collected from the stem cell graft. The receptor source for this set is a human donor who donated a stem cell graft to a child with aplastic anemia.

The chain couples TRBV7-7 to TRBJ2-3, with D possibly TRBD2 on 6 matching bases. Trimming left V 5 bases short and J 1 base short, with 16 bases between. Germline V gene sequence: CDR1 SSHAT, CDR2 FNYEAQ (reference sequence). This CDR3 region has 16 residues. The CDR3 nucleotides are TGTGCCAGCAGCCCCTTGGCGGGGACTCGCACAGATACGCAGTATTTT. Protein: CASSPLAGTRTDTQYF.

DNA for the CDR3: TGTGCCAGCTCACGGGCAGGGACAGGGGTACCTGGGGCCAACGTCCTGACTTTC. Its translation: CASSRAGTGVPGANVLTF. V and J are TRBV18 and TRBJ2-6, with 10 bases matching TRBD1. V was clipped by 4 bases and J by 2 bases; unmatched bases: 8. The CDR3 is made up of 18 amino acids. CDR1 and CDR2 (germline): KGHSH, LQKENI.

The chain joins TRBV28 to TRBJ2-7; perhaps TRBD2 as D (6 bases). The ends were cut back, 8 bases at V and 6 bases at J, with 14 bases in the middle. The CDR3 spans 12 residues. From germline, CDR1 is MDHEN and CDR2 SYDVKM. CDR3 sequence: CASHEGGREQYF. DNA of the CDR3: TGTGCCAGCCACGAGGGAGGTCGCGAGCAGTACTTC. The full variable domain, its missing parts supplied by reference TRBV28 and TRBJ2-7, is DVKVTQSSRYLVKRTGEKVFLECVQDMDHENMFWYRQDPGLGLRLIYFSYDVKMKEKGDIPEGYSVSREKKERFSLILESASTNQTSMYLCASHEGGREQYFGPGTRLTVT.

This chain connects TRBV9 to TRBJ2-3, with D perhaps TRBD2 (7 bases). CDR3 length equals 15 residues. Deletions cut 3 bases from V and 4 bases from J, with 15 bases between. CDR1 is SGDLS and CDR2 is YYNGEE in the germline V gene. The CDR3 loop is CASSARGGSPDTQYF. Here the CDR3 DNA reads TGTGCCAGCAGCGCTAGGGGGGGTAGCCCAGATACGCAGTATTTT.

This chain joins TRBV20-1 and TRBJ2-6; 7 positions agree with TRBD1. The CDR3 is 13 residues long. The germline CDR1 and CDR2 sequences are DFQATT and SNEGSKA (reference sequence). V lost 3 bases to trimming and J lost 8 bases; unmatched junction nucleotides: 4. The CDR3 reads CSASATGTNVLTF. CDR3 coding DNA: TGCAGTGCTAGTGCGACAGGGACCAACGTCCTGACTTTC.